The sequence of this TCR beta chain was determined in a study of blood T cell repertoires in COVID-19. Study at large: Nucleic acid was either cDNA or gDNA, and it came from T cells, B-cell-depleted T cells, or PBMCs.

Source study methods: Estimation of nucleated cell counts was performed using reference gene primer amplification. Measured with immunoSEQ multiplex PCR; TCRdb has only the in-frame clones, and not every one. V and J calls plus clone size are reproduced from that table; the DNA served to infer D and trimming. Seen here are about 200,000 clones, 80% to 90% observed once, and the top ten hold approximately 2.1%. J gave up 1 base and V 5 bases, and 4 bases lay outside the gene matches. The CDR3 is 15 residues long. Per the germline V gene, CDR1 is SGDLS and CDR2 is YYNGEE. Study members were between 18 and 89 years old and lived in some 26 US regions.

This rearrangement joins TRBV9 to TRBJ2-2; 8 bases fit TRBD1. Sequenced material: PBMCs or T cells enriched from blood (not recorded which). The source of this sequence is a woman in her 40s with acute COVID-19. The CDR3 region has the DNA TGTGCCAGCAGGGCAGGGACAGGGAACACCGGGGAGCTGTTTTTT. It translates to CASRAGTGNTGELFF.